This TCR beta chain was sequenced for a study of T cells in Graves' hyperthyroidism and ophthalmopathy. The V gene's germline CDR1 is SGHTA and CDR2 FQGNSA. This CDR3 region has 18 residues. V lost 8 bases, J lost 4 bases, and 19 bases stayed unmatched. The TCR beta CDR3 regions underwent amplification using RNA transcripts as the source. The HTBI primer set drove a first-round RT-PCR of the TCR CDR3. TCRdb fed the multiplex PCR reads into MiXCR, producing one record per CDR3 protein. The top ten clones hold 17% of a sample with about 480,000 distinct CDR3 sequences, 13% to 15% of them seen once. Sequenced input: blood. The TCR sequence derives from a young woman with Graves' hyperthyroidism. This chain connects TRBV7-2 to TRBJ2-7; 11 bases align to TRBD2. DNA for the CDR3: TGTGCCAGCTCTAGCCGGGGAAGACTAGCGGGATTTGAATACGAGCAGTACTTC. Its protein product is CASSSRGRLAGFEYEQYF.